Included here is one T cell receptor beta chain sequence, with context. The target antigen is unknown. The germline CDR1 and CDR2 sequences are SEHNR and FQNEAQ (reference sequence). V shed 4 bases and J shed 10 bases, with 19 bases lying between them. CDR3 length equals 14 residues. Isolated RNA was reverse transcribed into cDNA used as the sequencing template. The data were produced by immunoSEQ multiplex PCR, yet TCRdb's version contains in-frame clones alone and is incomplete. The sample has approximately 300,000 clones; 58% are singletons. The sample belongs to a study of CD8+ T cells in alopecia areata. Study summary: Once tofacitinib had been taken for 6 to 18 months, 6 months off drug followed. Whole-study results and caveats: Numerous expanded lesional clones remained in scalp and blood during tofacitinib. Greater clonality was observed in lesional scalp samples, especially alopecia totalis/universalis, versus normal scalp.

Noted treatment: oral pan-JAK inhibitor, 5-10 mg twice daily. Sequenced material: CD4+ T cells sorted from blood, taken at week 24, from a patient treated with tofacitinib. The chain has TRBV7-9 and TRBJ1-2; D is perhaps TRBD1 (6 bases). The TCR originated in a human donor with alopecia areata. This chain's CDR3 is CASSSRGAAEVYTF. Written as DNA, the CDR3 is TGTGCCAGCAGCTCCCGGGGGGCAGCTGAAGTCTACACCTTC.